This is a list of T cell receptor beta chains from one sample in a study of tumor-infiltrating lymphocytes in primary liver carcinoma. One entry per CDR3 protein, called by TCRdb with MiXCR from the multiplex PCR reads. The data show 110,000 or so distinct CDR3 sequences, with around 84% seen just once and approximately 21% held by the top ten. Material for sequencing was liver tumor tissue from sampling region 3. These receptors were obtained from a man aged 35 to 55 with primary liver carcinoma and hepatitis B virus infection. Both conserved end residues are part of each CDR3. A D gene is named only where the DNA matches it firmly. Some rows mark clone size as missing; the rest say once, few, many or name a class of expanded clone.

j_gene | v_gene | d_gene | abundance | CDR3nt | CDR3aa
TRBJ2-2 | TRBV6-1 | . | . | TGTGCCACAGAGTGGGACACTAAGAACATCGGGGAGCTGTTTTTT | CATEWDTKNIGELFF
TRBJ2-7 | TRBV6-1 | TRBD2 | once | TGTGCCAGCACTGCGAGCGGGGATTACGAGCAGTACTTC | CASTASGDYEQYF
TRBJ1-5 | TRBV19 | . | . | TGTGCCAATACCACCTCGGACTTTCATAGCAATCAGCCCCAGCATTTT | CANTTSDFHSNQPQHF
TRBJ1-1 | TRBV12-3/TRBV12-4 | . | . | TGTGCCAGCAGTTTAACCACAGAAGCTATCTTT | CASSLTTEAIF
TRBJ1-2 | TRBV15 | . | few | TGTGCCACCAGCAGAGGTGGGGGCTACACCTTC | CATSRGGGYTF
TRBJ2-1 | TRBV29-1 | . | . | TGCAGCGTTGTGAGTAGTGGGTATTCCTCCTACAATGAGCAGTTCTTC | CSVVSSGYSSYNEQFF
TRBJ2-1 | TRBV24-1 | TRBD1 | many | TGTGCCACCAGTGATCCCGGGACAGGGTTAACGAATGAGCAGTTCTTC | CATSDPGTGLTNEQFF
TRBJ2-1 | TRBV11-2 | . | . | TGTGTAAGCAGCTTAGATCGTTTAGCGTTAGGGGATGAGCAGTTCTTT | CVSSLDRLALGDEQFF
TRBJ2-5 | TRBV12-3/TRBV12-4 | . | medium-sized | TGTGCCAGCAGTTTGGCGGGGACAGAGACCCAGTACTTC | CASSLAGTETQYF
TRBJ2-3 | TRBV11-1 | . | . | TGTGCCAGCAGCTTCGCAGACGGGGGAGCGTATACGCAGTATTTT | CASSFADGGAYTQYF
TRBJ2-2 | TRBV29-1 | . | . | TGCAGCGTTGAAAACCCCCTGGGGACCAGCACCGGGGAGCTGTTATTT | CSVENPLGTSTGELLF
TRBJ2-2 | TRBV29-1 | TRBD2 | . | TGCAGTGTTGGGACTAGTGCGGCGAACGCCGGGGAGCTGTTTTTT | CSVGTSAANAGELFF
TRBJ2-3 | TRBV14 | . | once | TGTGCCAGCCGAGGATACACAGATACGCAGTATTTT | CASRGYTDTQYF
TRBJ2-5 | TRBV11-2 | . | . | TGTGCCAGCAGCCACGACGGGCTAGTCCCAGAGACTCAGTACTTC | CASSHDGLVPETQYF
TRBJ2-2 | TRBV4-1 | . | . | TGCGCTAGCAGTCAAGACCTAAGCTGTGCGGGGAAGCTGTTTTTT | CASSQDLSCAGKLFF
TRBJ2-7 | TRBV4-3 | . | few | TGCGCCAGCAGCCGAGGTCAGGTCTCCTACGAGCAGTACTTT | CASSRGQVSYEQYF
TRBJ2-2 | TRBV12-3/TRBV12-4 | . | . | TGTGCCAGCAGTTTGGACGGGGGGCCCGAGGAACTGCTTTTT | CASSLDGGPEELLF
TRBJ2-1 | TRBV5-1 | . | . | TGCGCCAGTATTTCAGACGGGGCAATCTCCTGCAATGAGCAGTTCTTC | CASISDGAISCNEQFF
TRBJ1-2 | TRBV10-3 | . | . | TGTGCCATCAGTGAGACGAGTCAAGGTTATGGCTACACCTTC | CAISETSQGYGYTF
TRBJ2-3 | TRBV28 | . | many | TGTGCCAGCAGATACAGGCTAAGCACAGATACGCAGTATTTT | CASRYRLSTDTQYF
TRBJ1-1 | TRBV6-6 | TRBD1 | . | TGTGCCAGCTTCGGGGACAGTAAGAACACTGAGGCTTTCTTT | CASFGDSKNTEAFF
TRBJ2-2 | TRBV12-3/TRBV12-4 | TRBD2 | . | TGTGCCAGCAGACTAGCGGGCCTTAACACCGGGAAGCTGTTATTT | CASRLAGLNTGKLLF
TRBJ1-1 | TRBV29-1 | . | . | TGCAGCGTTCGAAATGGATGGGGCGTGAACACTGAAGCTTTCTTT | CSVRNGWGVNTEAFF
TRBJ1-4 | TRBV10-3 | TRBD1 | . | TGTCCCATCAGTGACAGGGGGCGCGGGGATGAAACACTGTTTTTT | CPISDRGRGDETLFF
TRBJ2-3 | TRBV29-1 | . | many | TGCAGCGCCCCCGGGGTCCTCCTCACAGATACGCAGTATTTT | CSAPGVLLTDTQYF
TRBJ1-1 | TRBV5-1 | TRBD1 | . | TGCGCCAGCAGTTTGCAGACAGGGATGAACACTGAAATTTTCTTT | CASSLQTGMNTEIFF
TRBJ1-6 | TRBV5-4 | . | . | TGTGCCAGTAGCCGGTCTCTGCGCTCGTATATTTCACCCCTCCACTTT | CASSRSLRSYISPLHF
TRBJ2-2 | TRBV4-2 | . | . | TGTACCAGCAGCCAAGATCAAATTAGCGGGGAGCTGTTTTTT | CTSSQDQISGELFF
TRBJ2-7 | TRBV4-2 | . | . | TGTGCCAGCAGCCAAAAGGCCCGCGAGCAGTATTTC | CASSQKAREQYF
TRBJ2-5 | TRBV6-2/TRBV6-3 | TRBD2 | . | TGTGCCAGCAGTTCCAGACTAGCGATCACCCAGTACTTC | CASSSRLAITQYF
TRBJ2-1 | TRBV29-1 | . | . | TGCAGCGTTGTCCCCGCAAGATCATACAATGAGCAGTTCTTC | CSVVPARSYNEQFF
TRBJ2-3 | TRBV11-2 | . | once | TGTGCCAGCAGCTTAGATCCCGGGGAGACTAACACAGATACACAGTATTTT | CASSLDPGETNTDTQYF
TRBJ1-5 | TRBV5-8 | TRBD1 | . | TGTGCCAGTAGCACGGGACAGAGGCCCCAGCATTTT | CASSTGQRPQHF
TRBJ1-3 | TRBV4-1 | . | . | TGCGCCAGCAGCCTCACATATGTTACAGGGTCGGGAAAGACCATATATTTT | CASSLTYVTGSGKTIYF